These 11 T cell receptor beta chains share one sample of origin, sequenced in a study of cytomegalovirus exposure and HLA in healthy donors. Both 60 Vbeta primers and 13 Jbeta primers went into the PCR. Sequencing used immunoSEQ multiplex PCR; TCRdb keeps in-frame clones, though not all of them. The table has more than 65,000 clones, under 85% seen once; the top ten hold around 22%. Material: PBMCs. The origin of the receptors is a woman between 35 and 50 years old in good health and CMV-seropositive.

V and J are TRBV29-1 and TRBJ2-7; the match to TRBD2 covers 11 bases. The CDR3 contains 20 residues. CDR1 is SQVTM, CDR2 ANQGSEA, per germline. The junction had 22 bases not matched to a gene; V was cut back by 6 bases and J by 0 bases. The CDR3 loop reads CSVRGLAGGLELLPSYEQYF. CDR3 in DNA: TGCAGCGTACGGGGGCTAGCGGGAGGTCTGGAACTCCTTCCCTCCTACGAGCAGTACTTC.

This clone has just one count. The chain combines TRBV5-1 with TRBJ2-7, with TRBD2 as a possible D gene (6 bases). The germline gives CDR1 SGHRS, CDR2 YFSETQ. This CDR3 has 15 residues. V was trimmed by 7 bases and J by 2 bases, leaving 19 bases between them. The CDR3 loop reads CASAPNVAEAYEQYF. The CDR3 DNA sequence: TGCGCCAGCGCTCCTAACGTAGCGGAGGCCTACGAGCAGTACTTC. Looking up the rest from reference TRBV5-1 and TRBJ2-7 gives the full variable domain: KAGVTQTPRYLIKTRGQQVTLSCSPISGHRSVSWYQQTPGQGLQFLFEYFSETQRNKGNFPGRFSGRQFSNSRSEMNVSTLELGDSALYLCASAPNVAEAYEQYFGPGTRLTVT.

The rearrangement joins TRBV6-5 to TRBJ1-2; TRBD1 might be the D (6 bases). This CDR3 region has 14 residues. Trimming cost V 7 bases and J 4 bases, with 16 bases left between them. In germline, CDR1 is MNHEY, CDR2 SVGAGI. The CDR3 loop reads CASTPGRGSYGYTF. The CDR3 DNA follows: TGTGCCAGCACTCCCGGCAGGGGTTCCTATGGCTACACCTTC.

This clone was detected only a few times. The V and J genes are TRBV7-9 and TRBJ1-2; D uncertain. Trimming stripped 1 base from V and 4 bases from J, with 10 bases between. The CDR3 covers 14 residues. The germline V gene has CDR1 SEHNR and CDR2 FQNEAQ (reference sequence). The CDR3 DNA is TGTGCCAGCAGCTTAGTCTCCCAGGCCTATGGCTACACCTTC. This codes for CASSLVSQAYGYTF.

The chain links TRBV2 to TRBJ2-1; weak D call: TRBD2 (5 bases). The CDR3 runs 14 residues. V gave up 1 base and J gave up 6 bases, with 10 bases separating them. The germline V gene has CDR1 SNHLY and CDR2 FYNNEI. The CDR3 here is CASSEGLEGNEQFF. The CDR3 DNA is TGTGCCAGCAGTGAAGGGCTAGAGGGCAATGAGCAGTTCTTC.

This clone was observed once. J is TRBJ2-1 and V is TRBV5-1, with D possibly TRBD2 on 7 matching bases. The CDR3 is 16 amino acids. The V and J ends lost 4 bases and 5 bases respectively, with 19 bases between them. Germline V gives CDR1 SGHRS, CDR2 YFSETQ. The CDR3: CASSRSRGGRDNEQFF. For the CDR3, the DNA is TGCGCCAGCAGCCGTTCGAGGGGGGGGAGGGACAATGAGCAGTTCTTC. Based on the CDR3 plus reference TRBV5-1 and TRBJ2-1, the full variable domain is KAGVTQTPRYLIKTRGQQVTLSCSPISGHRSVSWYQQTPGQGLQFLFEYFSETQRNKGNFPGRFSGRQFSNSRSEMNVSTLELGDSALYLCASSRSRGGRDNEQFFGPGTRLTVL.

The V gene is TRBV30, the J gene TRBJ1-6; no firm D call. Trimming removed 5 bases at V and 0 bases at J, with 14 bases between. Germline assignment: CDR1 GTSNPN and CDR2 SVGIG (reference sequence). The CDR3 spans 16 residues. Written as DNA, the CDR3 is TGTGCCTGGCATGGGAGGTTAAGCTCCTATAATTCACCCCTCCACTTT. Protein: CAWHGRLSSYNSPLHF.

The chain uses TRBV6-6 and TRBJ1-2; 8 bases align to TRBD1. V lost 8 bases and J lost 6; bases outside the gene matches: 5. From germline, CDR1 is MNHNY and CDR2 SVGAGI (reference sequence). This CDR3 is built from 12 residues. CDR3 sequence (DNA): TGTGCCAGCGTTGACAGGGGTCATGGCTACACCTTC. Amino acid sequence: CASVDRGHGYTF.

The chain is built from TRBV28 and TRBJ1-5; TRBD1 matches 8 bases. The CDR3 loop spans 18 amino acids. Germline CDR1 MDHEN, CDR2 SYDVKM. After removal of 1 base from V and 0 bases from J, the junction contained 8 bases not matched to a gene. CDR3 DNA: TGTGCCAGCAGTTTATCCGGGACAGGAAAATATAGCAATCAGCCCCAGCATTTT. Protein: CASSLSGTGKYSNQPQHF.

J is TRBJ2-1 and V is TRBV6-6; TRBD2 matches 12 bases. V was pared by 5 bases and J by 3 bases, with 2 bases of the junction left unmatched. CDR1 and CDR2 (germline): MNHNY, SVGAGI (reference sequence). The CDR3 loop spans 15 amino acids. CDR3 bases: TGTGCCAGCAGTACGACTAGCGGGAGCTACAATGAGCAGTTCTTC. Translating it yields CASSTTSGSYNEQFF.

The chain links TRBV9 to TRBJ1-1, with D perhaps matching TRBD1 (5 bases). Deletions cut 4 bases from V and 11 bases from J, with 30 bases between. The CDR3 length is 17 residues. CDR1 and CDR2 from the germline V gene are SGDLS and YYNGEE. Written as DNA, the CDR3 is TGTGCCAGCAGCAGGGGCGGGAAAGGATTACAAACAGGTGGGGCTTTCTTT. This encodes CASSRGGKGLQTGGAFF.